The sequence of this T cell receptor beta chain was determined in a study of T cell clonotyping in hematopoietic cell transplantation. This clone has just a few counts. What it recognizes is unknown. Samples: about 28 days before transplant, then days 30, 100 and 180 after. The method was immunoSEQ multiplex PCR; TCRdb's version includes in-frame clones alone and lacks a portion of them. Counted here are some 15,000 clones, 61% occurring once; the ten biggest clones make up approximately 10%. Study-wide findings and caveats: At the given depth, recipient repertoires were over 95% de novo clonotypes. After transplant, recipient diversity fell while pathologically expanded clonotypes grew through day 180.

Per germline, CDR1 LGHNA and CDR2 YNFKEQ. Trimming shortened V by 0 bases and J by 8 bases, and 13 bases separated the two germline ends. The CDR3 is 14 residues long. The receptor's source is a male patient between 50 and 60 years old who had an allogeneic stem cell transplant from an unrelated donor, so T cells may come from the graft donor. Some clones in this sample may be carry-over from other donors' samples. The V gene is TRBV4-2, the J gene TRBJ1-2; D gene unclear. The sequences come from PBMCs, collected 30 days after allogeneic stem cell transplant. The CDR3 region is CASSQDLATGGYTF. CDR3 nucleotide sequence: TGTGCCAGCAGCCAAGATTTGGCGACGGGCGGCTACACCTTC.